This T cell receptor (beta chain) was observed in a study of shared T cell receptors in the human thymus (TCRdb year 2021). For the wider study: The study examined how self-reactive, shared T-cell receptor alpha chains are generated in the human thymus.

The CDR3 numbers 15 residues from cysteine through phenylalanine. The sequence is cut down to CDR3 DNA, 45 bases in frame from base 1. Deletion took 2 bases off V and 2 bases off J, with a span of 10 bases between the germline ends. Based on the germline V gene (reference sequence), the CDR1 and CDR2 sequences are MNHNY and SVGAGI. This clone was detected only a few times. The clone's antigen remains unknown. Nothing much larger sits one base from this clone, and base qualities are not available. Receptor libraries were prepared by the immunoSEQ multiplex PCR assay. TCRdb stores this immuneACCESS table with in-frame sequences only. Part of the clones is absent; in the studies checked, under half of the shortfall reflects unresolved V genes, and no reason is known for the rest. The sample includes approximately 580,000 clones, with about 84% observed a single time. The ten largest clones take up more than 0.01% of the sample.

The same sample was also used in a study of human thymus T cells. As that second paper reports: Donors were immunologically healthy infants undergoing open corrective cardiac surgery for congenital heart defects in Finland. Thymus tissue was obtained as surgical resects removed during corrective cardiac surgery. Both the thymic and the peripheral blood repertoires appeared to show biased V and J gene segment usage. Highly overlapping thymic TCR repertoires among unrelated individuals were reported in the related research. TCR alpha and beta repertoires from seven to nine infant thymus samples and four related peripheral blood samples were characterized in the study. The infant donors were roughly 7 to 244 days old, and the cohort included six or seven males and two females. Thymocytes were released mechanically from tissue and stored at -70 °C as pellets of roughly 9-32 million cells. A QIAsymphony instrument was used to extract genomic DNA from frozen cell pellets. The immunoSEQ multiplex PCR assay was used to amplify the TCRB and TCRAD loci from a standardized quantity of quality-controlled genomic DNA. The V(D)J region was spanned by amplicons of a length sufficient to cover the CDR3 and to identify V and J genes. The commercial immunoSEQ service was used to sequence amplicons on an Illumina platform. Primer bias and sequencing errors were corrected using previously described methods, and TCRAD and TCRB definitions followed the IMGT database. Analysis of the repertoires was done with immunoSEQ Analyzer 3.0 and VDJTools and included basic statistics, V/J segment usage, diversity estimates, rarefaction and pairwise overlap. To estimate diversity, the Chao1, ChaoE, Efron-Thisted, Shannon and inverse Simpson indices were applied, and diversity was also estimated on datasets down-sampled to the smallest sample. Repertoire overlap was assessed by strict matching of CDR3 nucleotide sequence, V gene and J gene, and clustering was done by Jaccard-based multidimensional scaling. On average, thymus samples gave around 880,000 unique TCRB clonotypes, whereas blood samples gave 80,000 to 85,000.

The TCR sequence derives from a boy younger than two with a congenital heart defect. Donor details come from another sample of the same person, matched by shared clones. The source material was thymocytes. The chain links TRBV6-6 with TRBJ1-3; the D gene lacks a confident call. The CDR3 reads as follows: CASSYQSTPGNTIYF. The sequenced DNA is TGTGCCAGCAGTTACCAGTCCACCCCTGGAAACACCATATATTTT.